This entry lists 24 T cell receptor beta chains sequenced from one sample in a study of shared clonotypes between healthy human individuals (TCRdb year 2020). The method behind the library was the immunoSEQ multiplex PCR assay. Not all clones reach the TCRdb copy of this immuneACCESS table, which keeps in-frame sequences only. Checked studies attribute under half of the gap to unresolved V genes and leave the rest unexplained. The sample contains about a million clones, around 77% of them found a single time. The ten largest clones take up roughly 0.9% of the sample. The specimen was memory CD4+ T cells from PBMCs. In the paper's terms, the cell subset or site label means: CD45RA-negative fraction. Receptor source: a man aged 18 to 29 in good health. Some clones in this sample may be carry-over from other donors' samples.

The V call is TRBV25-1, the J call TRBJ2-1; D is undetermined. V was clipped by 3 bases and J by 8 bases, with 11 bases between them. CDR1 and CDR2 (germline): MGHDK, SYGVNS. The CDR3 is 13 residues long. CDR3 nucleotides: TGTGCCAGCAGTGAGGCAGGATACCATGAGCAGTTCTTC. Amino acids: CASSEAGYHEQFF. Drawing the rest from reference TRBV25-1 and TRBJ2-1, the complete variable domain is EADIYQTPRYLVIGTGKKITLECSQTMGHDKMYWYQQDPGMELHLIHYSYGVNSTEKGDLSSESTVSRIRTEHFPLTLESARPSHTSQYLCASSEAGYHEQFFGPGTRLTVL.

DNA of the CDR3: TGTGCCAGCAGCTTTGGGCTGACGAACACTGAAGCTTTCTTT. This translates into CASSFGLTNTEAFF. The V and J genes are TRBV5-4 and TRBJ1-1; D remains ambiguous. There are 14 residues in the CDR3. Germline loops: CDR1 SGHNT, CDR2 YYREEE (reference sequence). The germline V and J ends were trimmed by 2 bases and 1 base, with 9 bases remaining between them.

CDR3 in amino acids: CSVLRQATSTDTQYF. CDR3 sequence (DNA): TGCAGCGTTCTCAGACAGGCGACTAGCACAGATACGCAGTATTTT. The V gene is TRBV29-1, the J gene TRBJ2-3; possibly TRBD1 for D (6 bases). The CDR3 is 15 residues long. Germline-derived CDR1 and CDR2 are SQVTM and ANQGSEA. The ends were cut back, 5 bases at V and 0 bases at J, with 15 bases in the middle.

The DNA of the CDR3 is TGTGCCAGCAGCGCCCAGGGGGTTGGCACCGGGGAGCTGTTTTTT. As protein: CASSAQGVGTGELFF. The rearrangement uses TRBV7-2 and TRBJ2-2; 7 bases are shared with TRBD1. This CDR3 contains 15 residues. Germline CDR1 and CDR2: SGHTA and FQGNSA. Trimming removed 5 bases from V and 4 bases from J; junction bases left unmatched: 7.

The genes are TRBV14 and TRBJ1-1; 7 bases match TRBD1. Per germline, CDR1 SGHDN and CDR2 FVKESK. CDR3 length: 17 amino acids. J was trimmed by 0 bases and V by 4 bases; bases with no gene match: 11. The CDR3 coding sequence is TGTGCCAGCAGCCGCCTAGGAGGGGGCCGTATGAACACTGAAGCTTTCTTT. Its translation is CASSRLGGGRMNTEAFF. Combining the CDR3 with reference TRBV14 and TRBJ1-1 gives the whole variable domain EAGVTQFPSHSVIEKGQTVTLRCDPISGHDNLYWYRRVMGKEIKFLLHFVKESKQDESGMPNNRFLAERTGGTYSTLKVQPAELEDSGVYFCASSRLGGGRMNTEAFFGQGTRLTVV.

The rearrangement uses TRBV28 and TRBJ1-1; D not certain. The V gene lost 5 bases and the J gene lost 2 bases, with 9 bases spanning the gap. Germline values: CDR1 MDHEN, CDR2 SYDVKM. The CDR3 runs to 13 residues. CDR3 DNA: TGTGCCAGCAGTCACGGCGGCAACACTGAAGCTTTCTTT. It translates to CASSHGGNTEAFF. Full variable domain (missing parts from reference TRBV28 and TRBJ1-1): DVKVTQSSRYLVKRTGEKVFLECVQDMDHENMFWYRQDPGLGLRLIYFSYDVKMKEKGDIPEGYSVSREKKERFSLILESASTNQTSMYLCASSHGGNTEAFFGQGTRLTVV.

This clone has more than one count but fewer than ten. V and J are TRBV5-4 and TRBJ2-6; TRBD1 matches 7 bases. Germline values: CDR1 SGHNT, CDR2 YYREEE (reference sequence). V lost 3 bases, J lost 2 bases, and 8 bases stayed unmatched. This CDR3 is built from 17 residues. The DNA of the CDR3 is TGTGCCAGCAGCTCTGGAACAGACAGGGCTGGGGCCAACGTCCTGACTTTC. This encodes CASSSGTDRAGANVLTF. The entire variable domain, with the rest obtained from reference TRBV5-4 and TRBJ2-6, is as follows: ETGVTQSPTHLIKTRGQQVTLRCSSQSGHNTVSWYQQALGQGPQFIFQYYREEENGRGNFPPRFSGLQFPNYSSELNVNALELDDSALYLCASSSGTDRAGANVLTFGAGSRLTVL.

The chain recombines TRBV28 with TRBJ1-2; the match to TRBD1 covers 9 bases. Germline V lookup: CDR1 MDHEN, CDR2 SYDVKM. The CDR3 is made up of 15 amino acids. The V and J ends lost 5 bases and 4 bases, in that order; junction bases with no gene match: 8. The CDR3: CASSTGQGLVYGYTF. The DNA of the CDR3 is TGTGCCAGCAGTACGGGACAGGGACTAGTCTATGGCTACACCTTC.

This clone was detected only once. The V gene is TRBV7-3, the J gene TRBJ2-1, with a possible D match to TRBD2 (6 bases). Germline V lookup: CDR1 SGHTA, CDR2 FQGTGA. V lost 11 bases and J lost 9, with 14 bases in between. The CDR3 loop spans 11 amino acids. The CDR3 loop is CARPSGPEQFF. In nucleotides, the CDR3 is TGTGCCCGCCCCAGCGGGCCTGAGCAGTTCTTC.

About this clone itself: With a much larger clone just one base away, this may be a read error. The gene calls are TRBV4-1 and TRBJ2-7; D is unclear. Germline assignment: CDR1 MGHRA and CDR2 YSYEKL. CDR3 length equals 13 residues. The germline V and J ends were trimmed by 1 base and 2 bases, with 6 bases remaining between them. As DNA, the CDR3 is TGCGCCAGCAGCCAAGTCGGAACCTACGAGCAGTACTTC. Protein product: CASSQVGTYEQYF.

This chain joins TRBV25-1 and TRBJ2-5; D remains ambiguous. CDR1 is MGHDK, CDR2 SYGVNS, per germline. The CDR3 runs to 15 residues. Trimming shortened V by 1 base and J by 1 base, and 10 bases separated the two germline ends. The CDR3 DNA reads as TGTGCCAGCAGTGAATCCGTGGGCTTCCAAGAGACCCAGTACTTC. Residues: CASSESVGFQETQYF.

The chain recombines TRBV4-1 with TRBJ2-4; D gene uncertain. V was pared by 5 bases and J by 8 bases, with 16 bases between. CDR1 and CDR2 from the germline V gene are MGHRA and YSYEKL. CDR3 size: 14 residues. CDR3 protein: CASSIPGPSDIQYF. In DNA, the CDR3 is TGCGCCAGCAGCATCCCCGGCCCGTCGGACATTCAGTACTTC.

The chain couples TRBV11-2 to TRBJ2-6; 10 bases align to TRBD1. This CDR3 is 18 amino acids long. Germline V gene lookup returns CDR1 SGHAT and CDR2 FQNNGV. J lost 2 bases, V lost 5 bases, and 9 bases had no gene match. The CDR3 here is CASSARQGANAGANVLTF. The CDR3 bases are TGTGCCAGCAGCGCCCGACAGGGGGCGAATGCTGGGGCCAACGTCCTGACTTTC. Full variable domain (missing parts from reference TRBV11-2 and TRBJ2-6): EAGVAQSPRYKIIEKRQSVAFWCNPISGHATLYWYQQILGQGPKLLIQFQNNGVVDDSQLPKDRFSAERLKGVDSTLKIQPAKLEDSAVYLCASSARQGANAGANVLTFGAGSRLTVL.

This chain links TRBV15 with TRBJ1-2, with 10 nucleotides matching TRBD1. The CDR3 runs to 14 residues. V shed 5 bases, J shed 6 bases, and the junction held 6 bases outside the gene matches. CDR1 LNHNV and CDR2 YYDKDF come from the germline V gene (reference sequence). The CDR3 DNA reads TGTGCCACCAGCGTACCGGGACAGGGGAATGGCTACACCTTC. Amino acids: CATSVPGQGNGYTF. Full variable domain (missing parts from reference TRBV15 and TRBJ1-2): DAMVIQNPRYQVTQFGKPVTLSCSQTLNHNVMYWYQQKSSQAPKLLFHYYDKDFNNEADTPDNFQSRRPNTSFCFLDIRSPGLGDTAMYLCATSVPGQGNGYTFGSGTRLTVV.

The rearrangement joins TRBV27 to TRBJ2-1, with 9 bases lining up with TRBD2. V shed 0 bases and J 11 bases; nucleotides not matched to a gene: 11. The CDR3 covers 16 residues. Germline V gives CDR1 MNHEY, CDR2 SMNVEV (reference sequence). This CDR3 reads CASSLSVVAGAQKQFF. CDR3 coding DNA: TGTGCCAGCAGTTTATCGGTGGTAGCGGGAGCCCAAAAGCAGTTCTTC.

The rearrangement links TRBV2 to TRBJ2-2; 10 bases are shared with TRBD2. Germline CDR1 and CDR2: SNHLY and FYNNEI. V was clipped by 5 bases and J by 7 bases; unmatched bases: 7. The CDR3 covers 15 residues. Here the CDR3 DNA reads TGTGCCAGCAGTAACAGCGGGAGGGCAGGCGGGGAGCTGTTTTTT. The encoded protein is CASSNSGRAGGELFF.

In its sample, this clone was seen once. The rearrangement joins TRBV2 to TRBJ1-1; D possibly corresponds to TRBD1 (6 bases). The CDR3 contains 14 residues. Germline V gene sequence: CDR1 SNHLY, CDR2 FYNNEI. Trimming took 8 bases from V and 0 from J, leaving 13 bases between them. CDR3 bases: TGTGCCAGCGGAGGACAGAGCTTGAACACTGAAGCTTTCTTT. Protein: CASGGQSLNTEAFF.

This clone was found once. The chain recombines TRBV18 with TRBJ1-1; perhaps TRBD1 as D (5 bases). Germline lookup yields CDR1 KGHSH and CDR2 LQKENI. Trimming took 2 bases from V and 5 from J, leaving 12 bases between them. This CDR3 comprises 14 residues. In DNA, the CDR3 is TGTGCCAGCTCACCAGATTGGGGCCGGACTGAAGCTTTCTTT. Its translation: CASSPDWGRTEAFF.

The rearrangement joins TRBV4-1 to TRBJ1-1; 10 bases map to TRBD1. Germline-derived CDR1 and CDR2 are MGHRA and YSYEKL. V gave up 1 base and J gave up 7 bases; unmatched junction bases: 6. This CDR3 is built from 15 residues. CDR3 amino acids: CASSQVPGQGFEAFF. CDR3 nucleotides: TGCGCCAGCAGCCAAGTCCCGGGACAGGGGTTTGAAGCTTTCTTT.

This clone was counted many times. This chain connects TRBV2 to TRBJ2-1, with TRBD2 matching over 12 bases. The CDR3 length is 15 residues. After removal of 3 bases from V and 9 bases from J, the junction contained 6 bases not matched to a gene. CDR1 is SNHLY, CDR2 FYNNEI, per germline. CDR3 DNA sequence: TGTGCCAGCAGTGAGCGACTAGCGGGAGTGGGTGAGCAGTTCTTC. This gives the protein CASSERLAGVGEQFF.

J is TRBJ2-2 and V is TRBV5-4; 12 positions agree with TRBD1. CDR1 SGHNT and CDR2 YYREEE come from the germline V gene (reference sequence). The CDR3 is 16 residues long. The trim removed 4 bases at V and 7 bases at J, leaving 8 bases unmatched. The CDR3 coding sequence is TGTGCCAGCAGCCATCGGGACAGGGGGCGAGGCGGGGAGCTGTTTTTT. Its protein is CASSHRDRGRGGELFF.

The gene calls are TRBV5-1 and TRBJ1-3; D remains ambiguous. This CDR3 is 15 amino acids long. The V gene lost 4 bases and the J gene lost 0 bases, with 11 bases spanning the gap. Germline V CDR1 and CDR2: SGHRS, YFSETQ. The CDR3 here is CASSPTPGSGNTIYF. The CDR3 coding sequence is TGCGCCAGCAGCCCTACGCCGGGCTCTGGAAACACCATATATTTT. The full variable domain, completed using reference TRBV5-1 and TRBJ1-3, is KAGVTQTPRYLIKTRGQQVTLSCSPISGHRSVSWYQQTPGQGLQFLFEYFSETQRNKGNFPGRFSGRQFSNSRSEMNVSTLELGDSALYLCASSPTPGSGNTIYFGEGSWLTVV.

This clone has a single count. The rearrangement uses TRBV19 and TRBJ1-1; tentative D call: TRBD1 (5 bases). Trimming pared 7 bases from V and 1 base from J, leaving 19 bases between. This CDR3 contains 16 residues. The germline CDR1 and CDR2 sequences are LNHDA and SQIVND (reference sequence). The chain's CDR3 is CASMHSGSGRNTEAFF. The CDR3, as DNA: TGTGCCAGTATGCATTCAGGTTCGGGGCGGAACACTGAAGCTTTCTTT.

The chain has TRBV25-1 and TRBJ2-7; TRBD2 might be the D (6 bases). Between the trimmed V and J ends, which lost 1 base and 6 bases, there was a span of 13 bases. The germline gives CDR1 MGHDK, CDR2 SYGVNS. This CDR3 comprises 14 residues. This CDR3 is CASSELELASEQYF. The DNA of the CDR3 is TGTGCCAGCAGTGAATTAGAACTAGCCTCCGAGCAGTACTTC.